This TCR beta chain was retrieved from a study of T cells after yellow fever vaccination. Germline loops: CDR1 SGHRS, CDR2 YFSETQ. V was trimmed by 4 bases and J by 2 bases, leaving 15 bases between them. The CDR3 has 15 residues. A universal primer site and UMIs were added as TCR cDNA was made by 5'RACE template switching. TCRdb fed the 5' RACE reads into MiXCR, producing one record per CDR3 protein. The sample has about 63,000 distinct CDR3 sequences; approximately 7% are singletons. General study findings and limits: Boosting was followed by the reappearance of most primary-vaccination clones (just under 98% CD4, more than 70% CD8).

On this clonotype itself: Its antigen is not known.

The sequenced sample was CD8+ T cells sorted from PBMCs, obtained 15 days after the yellow fever booster vaccination. The chain recombines TRBV5-1 with TRBJ1-1, with D hard to call. The receptor was derived from a man aged 25-45 years who received the YFV17D yellow fever vaccine. This CDR3 reads CASSGLPGDNTEAFF. DNA of the CDR3: TGCGCCAGCAGCGGGCTACCGGGAGATAACACTGAAGCTTTCTTT.